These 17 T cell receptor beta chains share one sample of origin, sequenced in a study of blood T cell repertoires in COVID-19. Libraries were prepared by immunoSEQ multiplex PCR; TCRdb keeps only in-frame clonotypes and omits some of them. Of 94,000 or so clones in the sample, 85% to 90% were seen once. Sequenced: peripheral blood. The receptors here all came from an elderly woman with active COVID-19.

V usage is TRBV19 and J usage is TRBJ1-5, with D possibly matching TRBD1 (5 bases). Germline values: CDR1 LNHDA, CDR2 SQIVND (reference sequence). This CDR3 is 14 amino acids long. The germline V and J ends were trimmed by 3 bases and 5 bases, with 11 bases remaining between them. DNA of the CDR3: TGTGCCAGTAGTATCAGGGATGGAGATCAGCCCCAGCATTTT. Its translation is CASSIRDGDQPQHF. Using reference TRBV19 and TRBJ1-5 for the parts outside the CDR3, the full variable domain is DGGITQSPKYLFRKEGQNVTLSCEQNLNHDAMYWYRQDPGQGLRLIYYSQIVNDFQKGDIAEGYSVSREKKESFPLTVTSAQKNPTAFYLCASSIRDGDQPQHFGDGTRLSIL.

CDR3 nucleotides: TGTGCCAGCTCACCACCGATGACTTCGAACACTGAAGCTTTCTTT. This gives the protein CASSPPMTSNTEAFF. This chain connects TRBV18 to TRBJ1-1; unclear D gene. This CDR3 region has 15 residues. Deletions cut 0 bases from V and 1 base from J, with 9 bases between. Per germline, CDR1 KGHSH and CDR2 LQKENI.

The CDR3 sequence: CASSLLAGSETQYF. The DNA of the CDR3 is TGTGCCAGCAGCCTCCTAGCGGGATCGGAGACCCAGTACTTC. This chain connects TRBV4-2 to TRBJ2-5, with 9 bases lining up with TRBD2. The CDR3 has 14 amino acids. Germline lookup yields CDR1 LGHNA and CDR2 YNFKEQ. Trimming took 4 bases from V and 5 from J; bases not matched to a gene: 5.

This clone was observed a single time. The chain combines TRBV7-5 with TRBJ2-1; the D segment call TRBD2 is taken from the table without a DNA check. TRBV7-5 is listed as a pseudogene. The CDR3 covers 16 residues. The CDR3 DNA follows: TGTGCCAGAAGCTTAATCAAGCTGAGCTCCTACAATGAGCAGTTCTTC. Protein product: CARSLIKLSSYNEQFF.

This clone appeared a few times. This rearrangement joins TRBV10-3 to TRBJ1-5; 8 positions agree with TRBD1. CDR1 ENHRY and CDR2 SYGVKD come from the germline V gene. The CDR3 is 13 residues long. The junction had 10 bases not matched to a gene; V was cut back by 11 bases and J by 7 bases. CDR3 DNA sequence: TGTGCCTCCAGGGGGGCAGGGGGCCAGCCCCAGCATTTT. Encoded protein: CASRGAGGQPQHF.

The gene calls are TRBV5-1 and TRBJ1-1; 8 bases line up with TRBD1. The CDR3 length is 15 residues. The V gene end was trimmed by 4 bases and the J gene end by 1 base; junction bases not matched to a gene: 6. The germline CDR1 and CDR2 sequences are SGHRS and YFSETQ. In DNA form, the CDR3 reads TGCGCCAGCAGCCTGCGGACAGGGCCGAACACTGAAGCTTTCTTT. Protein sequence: CASSLRTGPNTEAFF.

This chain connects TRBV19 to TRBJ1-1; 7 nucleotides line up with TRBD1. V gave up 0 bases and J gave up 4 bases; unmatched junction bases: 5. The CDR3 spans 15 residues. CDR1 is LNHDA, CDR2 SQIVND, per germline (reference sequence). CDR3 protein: CASSIDGRGSTEAFF. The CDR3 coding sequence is TGTGCCAGTAGTATAGATGGCAGGGGGAGCACTGAAGCTTTCTTT.

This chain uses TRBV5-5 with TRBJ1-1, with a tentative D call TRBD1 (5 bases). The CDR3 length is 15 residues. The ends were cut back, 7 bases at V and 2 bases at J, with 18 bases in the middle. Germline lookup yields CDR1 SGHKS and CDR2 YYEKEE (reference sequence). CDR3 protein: CASLRGGAQNTEAFF. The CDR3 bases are TGTGCCAGCCTGCGGGGAGGGGCCCAAAACACTGAAGCTTTCTTT.

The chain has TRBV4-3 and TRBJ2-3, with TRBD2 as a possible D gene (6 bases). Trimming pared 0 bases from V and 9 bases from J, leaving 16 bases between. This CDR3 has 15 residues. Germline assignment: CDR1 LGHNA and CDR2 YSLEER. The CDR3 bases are TGCGCCAGCAGCCAAGATTCGGGGGTGGCATCCACGCAGTATTTT. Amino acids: CASSQDSGVASTQYF.

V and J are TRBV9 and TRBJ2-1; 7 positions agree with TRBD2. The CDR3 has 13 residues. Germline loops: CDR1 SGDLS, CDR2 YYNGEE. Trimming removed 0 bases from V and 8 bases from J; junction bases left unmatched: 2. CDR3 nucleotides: TGTGCCAGCAGCGTAGCTACTAGCGATGAGCAGTTCTTC. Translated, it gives CASSVATSDEQFF.

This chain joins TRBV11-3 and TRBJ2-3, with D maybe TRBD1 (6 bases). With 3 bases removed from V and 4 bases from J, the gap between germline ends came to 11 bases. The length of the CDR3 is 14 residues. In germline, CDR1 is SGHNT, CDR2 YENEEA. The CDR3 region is CASSLGAVADTQYF. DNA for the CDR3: TGTGCCAGCAGCTTGGGGGCGGTGGCAGATACGCAGTATTTT.

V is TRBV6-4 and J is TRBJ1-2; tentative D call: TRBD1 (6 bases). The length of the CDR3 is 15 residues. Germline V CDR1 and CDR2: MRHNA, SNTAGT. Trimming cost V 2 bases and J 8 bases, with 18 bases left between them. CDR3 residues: CASSDQGSLFDGYTF. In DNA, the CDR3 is TGTGCCAGCAGTGACCAGGGGAGTTTATTCGACGGCTACACCTTC.

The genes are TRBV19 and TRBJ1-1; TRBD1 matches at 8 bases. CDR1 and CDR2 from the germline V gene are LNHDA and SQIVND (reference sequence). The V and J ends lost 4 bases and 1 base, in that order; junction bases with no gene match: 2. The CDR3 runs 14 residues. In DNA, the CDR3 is TGTGCCAGTAGTAGACAGGGGAGGAACACTGAAGCTTTCTTT. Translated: CASSRQGRNTEAFF.

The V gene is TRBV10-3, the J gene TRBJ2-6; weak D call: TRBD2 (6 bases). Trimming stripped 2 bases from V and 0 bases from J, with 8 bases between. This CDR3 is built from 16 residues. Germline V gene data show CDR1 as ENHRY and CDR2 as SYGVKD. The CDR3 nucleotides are TGTGCCATCAGTGAGGGGGGAGGCTCTGGGGCCAACGTCCTGACTTTC. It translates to CAISEGGGSGANVLTF.

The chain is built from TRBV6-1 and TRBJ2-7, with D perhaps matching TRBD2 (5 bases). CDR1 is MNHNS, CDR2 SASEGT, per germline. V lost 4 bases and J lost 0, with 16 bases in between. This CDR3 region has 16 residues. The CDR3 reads CASSVLEGSSSYEQYF. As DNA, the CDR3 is TGTGCCAGCAGTGTACTAGAGGGCTCGAGCTCCTACGAGCAGTACTTC.

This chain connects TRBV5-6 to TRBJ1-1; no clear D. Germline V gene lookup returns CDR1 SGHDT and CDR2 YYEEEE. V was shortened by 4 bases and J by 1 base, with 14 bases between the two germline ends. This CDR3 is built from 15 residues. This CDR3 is CASSARHVPNTEAFF. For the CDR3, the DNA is TGTGCCAGCAGCGCCCGACATGTACCGAACACTGAAGCTTTCTTT.

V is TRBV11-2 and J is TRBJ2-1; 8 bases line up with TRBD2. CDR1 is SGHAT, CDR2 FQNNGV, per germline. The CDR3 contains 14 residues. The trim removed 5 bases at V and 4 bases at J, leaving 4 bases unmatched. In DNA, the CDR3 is TGTGCCAGCAGCCCCGGGAGGGGATACAATGAGCAGTTCTTC. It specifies CASSPGRGYNEQFF.